The clone carrying this T cell receptor (beta chain) has just a few counts. What it binds is not known. TCRdb re-called the PCR reads with MiXCR, one entry per CDR3 protein. The sample has roughly 15,000 distinct CDR3 sequences, 60% seen once. The sample's time point: before preoperative PTX-NDP chemotherapy. Patients received paclitaxel-nedaplatin as preoperative chemotherapy before surgery. This entry is derived from a study of esophageal squamous cell carcinoma under preoperative chemotherapy. Study details: TCR repertoires were profiled from both peripheral blood T cells and tumor-infiltrating lymphocytes.

There are 15 residues in the CDR3. Germline values: CDR1 MNHNS, CDR2 SASEGT. Study-wide results and limits: After treatment, tumor-infiltrating lymphocytes seemed to come partly from incoming peripheral T cells, not only local changes.

The V and J genes are TRBV6-1 and TRBJ2-1, with D unresolved. Matching the DNA end better, TRBJ2-7 makes the J call doubtful. Sampling was performed from a patient given preoperative chemotherapy. The TCR originated in a human donor with esophageal squamous cell carcinoma. The donor label of this sample is uncertain. The CDR3: CASSARASSYNEQYF. Written as DNA, the CDR3 is TGTGCCAGCAGTGCCCGGGCGAGCTCCTACAATGAGCAGTACTTC.